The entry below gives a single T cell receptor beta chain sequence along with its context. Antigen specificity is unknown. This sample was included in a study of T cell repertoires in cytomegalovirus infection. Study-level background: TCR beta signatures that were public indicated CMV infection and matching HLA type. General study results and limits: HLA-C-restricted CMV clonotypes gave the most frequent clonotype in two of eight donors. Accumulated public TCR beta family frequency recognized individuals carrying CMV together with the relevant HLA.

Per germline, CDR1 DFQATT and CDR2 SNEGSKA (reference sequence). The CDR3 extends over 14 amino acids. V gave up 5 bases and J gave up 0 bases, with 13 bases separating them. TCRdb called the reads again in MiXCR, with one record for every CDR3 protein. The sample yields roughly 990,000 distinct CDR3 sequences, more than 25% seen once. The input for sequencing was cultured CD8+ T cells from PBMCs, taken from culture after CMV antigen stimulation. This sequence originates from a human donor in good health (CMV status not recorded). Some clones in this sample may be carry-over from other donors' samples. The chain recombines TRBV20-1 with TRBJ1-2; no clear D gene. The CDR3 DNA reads TGCAGTGCTCCTTTTTTGATATCTAACTATGGCTACACCTTC. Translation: CSAPFLISNYGYTF.